This T cell receptor beta chain derives from a study of cytomegalovirus exposure and HLA in healthy donors. Findings and caveats of the study: For most TCR sequences rarity was the rule, although some public TCRs occurred in many donors. The authors listed 150 to 200 TCR beta chains as cytomegalovirus-associated.

The donors were members of the roughly 130-subject validation cohort (separate from the roughly 670-subject first cohort). Note on this clone: Its antigen is undetermined.

CDR1 and CDR2 from the germline V gene are SGHNT and YYREEE (reference sequence). The CDR3 is made up of 16 amino acids. V gave up 4 bases and J gave up 6 bases; unmatched junction bases: 6. The table came from immunoSEQ multiplex PCR; TCRdb's copy has only in-frame clones and leaves some out. The profile shows 60,000 to 80,000 clones, 85% of them singletons. This TCR was sampled from a man aged 30 to 45 in good health and CMV-seronegative. The chain has TRBV5-4 and TRBJ2-2; 13 bases match TRBD2. Specimen: PBMCs. In DNA form, the CDR3 reads TGTGCCAGCAGCCGGGCGACTAGCGGGAGGCCCGGGGAGCTGTTTTTT. This translates into CASSRATSGRPGELFF.